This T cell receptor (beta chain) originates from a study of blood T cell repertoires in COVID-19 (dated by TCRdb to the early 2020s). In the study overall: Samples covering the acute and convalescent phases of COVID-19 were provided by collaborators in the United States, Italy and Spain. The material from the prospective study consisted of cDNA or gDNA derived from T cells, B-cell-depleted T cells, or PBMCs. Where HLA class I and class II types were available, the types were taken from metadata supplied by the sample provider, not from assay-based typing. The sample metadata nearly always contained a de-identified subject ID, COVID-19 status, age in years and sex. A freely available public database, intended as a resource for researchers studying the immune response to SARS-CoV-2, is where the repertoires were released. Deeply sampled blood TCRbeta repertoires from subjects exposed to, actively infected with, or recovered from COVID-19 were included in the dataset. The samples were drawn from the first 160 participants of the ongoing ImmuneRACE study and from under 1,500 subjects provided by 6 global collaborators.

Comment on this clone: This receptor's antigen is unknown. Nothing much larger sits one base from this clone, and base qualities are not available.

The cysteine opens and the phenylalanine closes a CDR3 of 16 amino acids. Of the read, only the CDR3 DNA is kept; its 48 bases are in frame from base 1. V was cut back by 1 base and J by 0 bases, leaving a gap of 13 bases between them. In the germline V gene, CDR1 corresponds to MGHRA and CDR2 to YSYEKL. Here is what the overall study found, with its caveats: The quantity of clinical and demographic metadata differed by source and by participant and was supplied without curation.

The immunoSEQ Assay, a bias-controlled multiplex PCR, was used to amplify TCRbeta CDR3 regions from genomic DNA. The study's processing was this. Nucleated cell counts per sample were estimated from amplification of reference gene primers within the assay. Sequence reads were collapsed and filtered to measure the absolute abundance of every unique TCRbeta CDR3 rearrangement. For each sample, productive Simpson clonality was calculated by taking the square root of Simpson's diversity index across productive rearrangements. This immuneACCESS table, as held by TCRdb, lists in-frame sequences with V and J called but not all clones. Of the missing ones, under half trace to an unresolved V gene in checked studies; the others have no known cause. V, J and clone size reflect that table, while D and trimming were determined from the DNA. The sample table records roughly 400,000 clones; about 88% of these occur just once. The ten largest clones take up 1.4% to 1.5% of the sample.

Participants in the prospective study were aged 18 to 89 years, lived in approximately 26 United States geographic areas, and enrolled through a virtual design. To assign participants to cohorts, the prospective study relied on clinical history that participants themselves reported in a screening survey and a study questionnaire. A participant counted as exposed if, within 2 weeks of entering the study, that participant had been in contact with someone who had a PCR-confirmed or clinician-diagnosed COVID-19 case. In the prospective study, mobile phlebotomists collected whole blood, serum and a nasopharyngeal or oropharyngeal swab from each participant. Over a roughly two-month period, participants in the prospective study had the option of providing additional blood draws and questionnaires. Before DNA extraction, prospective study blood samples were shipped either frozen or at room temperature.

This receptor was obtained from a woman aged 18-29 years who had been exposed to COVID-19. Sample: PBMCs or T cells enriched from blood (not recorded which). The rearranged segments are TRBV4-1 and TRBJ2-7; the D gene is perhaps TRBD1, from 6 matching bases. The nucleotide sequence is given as TGCGCCAGCAGCCAAGCGGGCCAGGGGCTCTCCTACGAGCAGTACTTC. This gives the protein CASSQAGQGLSYEQYF.